These 13 T cell receptor beta chains share one sample of origin, sequenced in a study of beta chain features in type 1 diabetes. Every bit of the isolated RNA underwent reverse transcription, so sequencing read expressed TCRB transcripts. Profiled with immunoSEQ multiplex PCR; TCRdb holds only in-frame clones, not every one. The sample records roughly 170,000 clones, about 13% being singletons. The sequenced material came from central memory CD4+ T cells from blood. The receptors here all came from a woman younger than 30 in good health.

This clone was seen only a few times. This chain links TRBV4-2 with TRBJ2-7; D not certain. V dropped 5 bases and J dropped 5 bases, with 16 bases sitting between them. The CDR3 contains 14 residues. Germline V CDR1 and CDR2: LGHNA, YNFKEQ. This chain's CDR3 is CASSLASSRNEQYF. The CDR3 nucleotides are TGTGCCAGCAGCTTAGCCTCTTCGCGTAACGAGCAGTACTTC.

In regard to this clone: This sample also contains other DNA sequences that code for the same CDR3. The chain has TRBV7-2 and TRBJ1-2; 7 positions match TRBD1. The CDR3 consists of 13 residues. Germline V gene sequence: CDR1 SGHTA, CDR2 FQGNSA. J lost 2 bases, V lost 5 bases, and 2 bases had no gene match. Here the CDR3 DNA reads TGTGCCAGCAGCCCGGGACAGAACTATGGCTACACCTTC. Protein sequence: CASSPGQNYGYTF.

The chain joins TRBV30 to TRBJ1-1; D call uncertain. Germline V gene lookup returns CDR1 GTSNPN and CDR2 SVGIG (reference sequence). The CDR3 totals 13 residues. V was pared by 3 bases and J by 3 bases, with 11 bases between. The CDR3: CAWSAEGYTEAFF. In DNA form, the CDR3 reads TGTGCCTGGAGCGCGGAGGGATACACTGAAGCTTTCTTT.

This rearrangement joins TRBV7-9 to TRBJ2-1; TRBD2 is a possible D gene (5 bases). V lost 5 bases and J lost 4, with 6 bases in between. The CDR3 consists of 12 residues. The germline V gene has CDR1 SEHNR and CDR2 FQNEAQ (reference sequence). The CDR3 region is CASSTRYNEQFF. For the CDR3, the DNA is TGTGCCAGCAGCACTAGGTACAATGAGCAGTTCTTC. Combining the CDR3 with reference TRBV7-9 and TRBJ2-1 gives the whole variable domain DTGVSQNPRHKITKRGQNVTFRCDPISEHNRLYWYRQTLGQGPEFLTYFQNEAQLEKSRLLSDRFSAERPKGSFSTLEIQRTEQGDSAMYLCASSTRYNEQFFGPGTRLTVL.

This clone is medium-sized in the sample. The V and J genes are TRBV7-2 and TRBJ2-7; TRBD2 agrees at 8 bases. With 5 bases clipped from V and 1 base from J, the junction kept 10 bases outside the gene matches. In germline, CDR1 is SGHTA, CDR2 FQGNSA. This CDR3 comprises 16 residues. DNA for the CDR3: TGTGCCAGCAGCGTGAGGAGCCTAGCGGGTTCCTACGAGCAGTACTTC. Its translation: CASSVRSLAGSYEQYF.

The chain recombines TRBV7-8 with TRBJ2-7, with D unresolved. The CDR3 contains 12 residues. Trimming pared 5 bases from V and 0 bases from J, leaving 5 bases between. Germline CDR1 and CDR2: SGHVS and FQNEAQ. The CDR3 is CASSIYSYEQYF. DNA of the CDR3: TGTGCCAGCAGCATATACTCCTACGAGCAGTACTTC. The full variable domain, rest sourced from reference TRBV7-8 and TRBJ2-7, is GAGVSQSPRYKVAKRGQDVALRCDPISGHVSLFWYQQALGQGPEFLTYFQNEAQLDKSGLPSDRFFAERPEGSVSTLKIQRTQQEDSAVYLCASSIYSYEQYFGPGTRLTVT.

This clone has only a few counts. This chain links TRBV7-2 with TRBJ2-1; D is perhaps TRBD1 (6 bases). V was pared by 6 bases and J by 12 bases, with 12 bases between. The CDR3 is 11 amino acids. The germline V gene has CDR1 SGHTA and CDR2 FQGNSA. In nucleotides, the CDR3 is TGTGCCAGCAGTCACGGACAGCTGCAGTTCTTC. Its protein product is CASSHGQLQFF.

V usage is TRBV7-9 and J usage is TRBJ2-1, with 11 bases matching TRBD2. The germline V gene has CDR1 SEHNR and CDR2 FQNEAQ (reference sequence). V was clipped by 5 bases and J by 8 bases; unmatched bases: 8. This CDR3 comprises 15 residues. This chain's CDR3 is CASSVTSGRRDEQFF. CDR3 DNA: TGTGCCAGCAGCGTTACTAGCGGGAGACGGGATGAGCAGTTCTTC.

The V call is TRBV19, the J call TRBJ2-5; a weak D match, TRBD2 (5 bases). CDR3 length: 13 amino acids. The V and J ends lost 5 bases and 3 bases respectively, with 10 bases between them. CDR1 is LNHDA and CDR2 is SQIVND in the germline V gene (reference sequence). CDR3 bases: TGTGCCAGTAGTGGAGGACTTAAAGAGACCCAGTACTTC. This translates into CASSGGLKETQYF.

This clone was counted only a few times. The junction differs from germline at one of its ends, possibly a read error. This chain connects TRBV6-1 to TRBJ1-5; weak D call: TRBD1 (6 bases). This CDR3 region has 14 residues. Germline assignment: CDR1 MNHNS and CDR2 SASEGT. The CDR3 reads CAISEDSRSGPQHF. The CDR3 DNA follows: TGTGCCATCAGTGAGGACAGTCGCTCGGGGCCCCAGCATTTT.

The sample holds a few counts of this clone. The chain carries TRBV7-8 and TRBJ2-7, with a weak D call TRBD2 (7 bases). This CDR3 has 14 amino acids. The germline V gene encodes CDR1 SGHVS and CDR2 FQNEAQ. V lost 7 bases to trimming and J lost 5 bases, with 18 bases between them. CDR3 nucleotides: TGTGCCAGCACCTTTAGGGGGGGCGGCGACGAGCAGTACTTC. Its translation: CASTFRGGGDEQYF.

This clone showed up many times. The chain couples TRBV6-1 to TRBJ2-1; 10 nucleotides align to TRBD2. The germline V gene has CDR1 MNHNS and CDR2 SASEGT. The CDR3 totals 16 residues. V lost 3 bases to trimming and J lost 8 bases; unmatched junction nucleotides: 10. CDR3 nucleotide sequence: TGTGCCAGCAGTGACATGGGACTAGCGCCAGTTGATGAGCAGTTCTTC. Its translation: CASSDMGLAPVDEQFF.

This clone was counted only a few times. The rearrangement uses TRBV5-1 and TRBJ2-1, with 14 positions matching TRBD2. V lost 0 bases, J lost 12 bases, and 8 bases stayed unmatched. The CDR3 has 16 amino acids. CDR1 is SGHRS, CDR2 YFSETQ, per germline. CDR3 DNA sequence: TGCGCCAGCAGCTTGGACGGGACTAGCGGGAGTATAGGGCAGTTCTTC. As protein: CASSLDGTSGSIGQFF.